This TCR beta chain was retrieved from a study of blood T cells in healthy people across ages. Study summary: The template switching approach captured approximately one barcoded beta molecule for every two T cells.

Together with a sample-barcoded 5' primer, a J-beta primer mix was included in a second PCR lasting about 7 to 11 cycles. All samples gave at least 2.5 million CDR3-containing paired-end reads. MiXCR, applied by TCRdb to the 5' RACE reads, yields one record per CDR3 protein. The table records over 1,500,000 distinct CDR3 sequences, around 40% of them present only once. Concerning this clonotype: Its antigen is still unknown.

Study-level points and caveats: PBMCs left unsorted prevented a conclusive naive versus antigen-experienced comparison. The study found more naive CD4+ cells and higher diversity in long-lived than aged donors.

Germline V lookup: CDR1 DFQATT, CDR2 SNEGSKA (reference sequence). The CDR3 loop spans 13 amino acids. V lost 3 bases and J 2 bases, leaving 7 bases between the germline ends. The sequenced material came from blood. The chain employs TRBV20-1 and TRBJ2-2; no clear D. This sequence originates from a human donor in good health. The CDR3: CSASSFNTGELFF. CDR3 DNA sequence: TGCAGTGCTAGTAGCTTTAACACCGGGGAGCTGTTTTTT.